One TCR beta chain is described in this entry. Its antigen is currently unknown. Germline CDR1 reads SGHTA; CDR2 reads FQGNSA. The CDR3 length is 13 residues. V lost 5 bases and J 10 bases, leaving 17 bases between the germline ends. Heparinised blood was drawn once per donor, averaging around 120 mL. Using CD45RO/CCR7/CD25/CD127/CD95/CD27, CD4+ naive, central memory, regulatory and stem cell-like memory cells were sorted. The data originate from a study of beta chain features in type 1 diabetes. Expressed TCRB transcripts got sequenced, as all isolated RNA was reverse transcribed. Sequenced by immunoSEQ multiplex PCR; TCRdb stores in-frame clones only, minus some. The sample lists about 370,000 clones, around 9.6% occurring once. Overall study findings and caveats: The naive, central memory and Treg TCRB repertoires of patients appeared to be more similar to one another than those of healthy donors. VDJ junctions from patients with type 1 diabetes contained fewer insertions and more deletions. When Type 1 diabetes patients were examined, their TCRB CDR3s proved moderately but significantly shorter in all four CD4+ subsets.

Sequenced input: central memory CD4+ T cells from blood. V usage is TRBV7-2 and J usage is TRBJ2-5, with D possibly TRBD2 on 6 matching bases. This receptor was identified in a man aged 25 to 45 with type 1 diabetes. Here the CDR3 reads CASSPDLEGGQYF. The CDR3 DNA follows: TGTGCCAGCAGCCCCGACCTAGAGGGAGGCCAGTACTTC.